The 19 T cell receptor beta chains in this list originate from one sample, sequenced in a study of glioma-infiltrating T cells after dendritic cell vaccination. Sequencing was performed with immunoSEQ multiplex PCR; in TCRdb, only in-frame clones are kept and a portion is missing. The sample lists 75,000 to 85,000 clones; around nine tenths were seen once. The time point here: after dendritic cell vaccination, including at tumor progression/relapse. The sample consisted of blood, taken after dendritic cell vaccination. The receptors shown here come from a human donor with glioblastoma.

The chain uses TRBV5-4 and TRBJ1-6; TRBD1 matches at 7 bases. Germline assignment: CDR1 SGHNT and CDR2 YYREEE (reference sequence). The CDR3 consists of 16 residues. J lost 2 bases, V lost 7 bases, and 9 bases had no gene match. CDR3 DNA sequence: TGTGCCAGCCGACGATCAGGGGGGACCTATAATTCACCCCTCCACTTT. It is translated as CASRRSGGTYNSPLHF. The full variable domain, completed using reference TRBV5-4 and TRBJ1-6, is ETGVTQSPTHLIKTRGQQVTLRCSSQSGHNTVSWYQQALGQGPQFIFQYYREEENGRGNFPPRFSGLQFPNYSSELNVNALELDDSALYLCASRRSGGTYNSPLHFGNGTRLTVT.

The V and J genes are TRBV30 and TRBJ2-7; D is uncertain. The CDR3 covers 13 residues. CDR1 GTSNPN and CDR2 SVGIG come from the germline V gene (reference sequence). The V end lost 4 bases, the J end lost 3 bases, and 13 bases lay between the germline ends. As DNA, the CDR3 is TGTGCCTGGAATGATGCCAGCGACTACGAGCAGTACTTC. Translated: CAWNDASDYEQYF.

The rearrangement links TRBV4-1 to TRBJ1-3, with D unresolved. The CDR3 consists of 14 residues. Germline loops: CDR1 MGHRA, CDR2 YSYEKL. V lost 4 bases, J lost 2 bases, and 9 bases lay in between. CDR3: CASSPAGTGNTIYF. The DNA of the CDR3 is TGCGCCAGCAGCCCGGCGGGGACTGGAAACACCATATATTTT.

This rearrangement joins TRBV2 to TRBJ1-1, with 7 bases matching TRBD1. Trimming took 10 bases from V and 2 from J; bases not matched to a gene: 10. Per germline, CDR1 SNHLY and CDR2 FYNNEI. The CDR3 loop spans 14 amino acids. In DNA form, the CDR3 reads TGTGCCAATAAATACAGGGGCCAAAACACTGAAGCTTTCTTT. The encoded protein is CANKYRGQNTEAFF.

V and J are TRBV9 and TRBJ2-3; 8 bases are a match to TRBD1. CDR1 is SGDLS and CDR2 is YYNGEE in the germline V gene. This CDR3 spans 17 amino acids. With 2 bases clipped from V and 1 base from J, the junction kept 9 bases outside the gene matches. The CDR3 loop reads CASSVSPGGAGTDTQYF. In DNA form, the CDR3 reads TGTGCCAGCAGCGTCTCCCCAGGGGGCGCGGGCACAGATACGCAGTATTTT.

The genes are TRBV5-1 and TRBJ2-7, with TRBD1 matching 9 bases. The CDR3 extends over 16 amino acids. Germline V lookup: CDR1 SGHRS, CDR2 YFSETQ. J lost 4 bases, V lost 4 bases, and 12 bases had no gene match. CDR3 region: CASSLQPGQGLYEQYF. The CDR3 DNA is TGCGCCAGCAGCCTTCAACCGGGACAGGGTTTATACGAGCAGTACTTC.

The chain has TRBV7-2 and TRBJ2-7; unclear D gene. This CDR3 has 14 amino acids. CDR1 is SGHTA, CDR2 FQGNSA, per germline. V dropped 2 bases and J dropped 3 bases, with 11 bases sitting between them. CDR3 sequence (DNA): TGTGCCAGCAGCTTACAGCAGGTTAGCTACGAGCAGTACTTC. Translated: CASSLQQVSYEQYF.

A word on this clone: Additional DNA sequences in this sample encode the identical CDR3. V gene TRBV5-1 combines with J gene TRBJ2-5, with D maybe TRBD1 (6 bases). This CDR3 spans 13 amino acids. Deletions cut 4 bases from V and 5 bases from J, with 12 bases between. CDR1 is SGHRS, CDR2 YFSETQ, per germline. In DNA form, the CDR3 reads TGCGCCAGCAGCCAAGGGGGTTCGGAGACCCAGTACTTC. As protein: CASSQGGSETQYF.

This chain links TRBV5-4 with TRBJ2-3, with D possibly TRBD1 on 6 matching bases. Germline assignment: CDR1 SGHNT and CDR2 YYREEE (reference sequence). Trimming stripped 2 bases from V and 6 bases from J, with 19 bases between. CDR3 length equals 16 residues. CDR3 in DNA: TGTGCCAGCAGCTTAAACAGGGTCCGGGGCCGGGATACGCAGTATTTT. Encoded protein: CASSLNRVRGRDTQYF.

CDR3 nucleotide sequence: TGTGCCATCAGTGGGCAGATAATCTCTGGAAACACCATATATTTT. Translating gives CAISGQIISGNTIYF. This chain connects TRBV10-3 to TRBJ1-3; D ambiguous. This CDR3 is 15 amino acids long. V was trimmed by 4 bases and J by 0 bases, leaving 10 bases between them. CDR1 ENHRY and CDR2 SYGVKD come from the germline V gene.

This clone was counted only a few times. V gene TRBV5-1 combines with J gene TRBJ1-4; TRBD1 matches at 7 bases. V lost 1 base and J lost 6; bases outside the gene matches: 6. CDR1 is SGHRS, CDR2 YFSETQ, per germline. The CDR3 runs 15 residues. CDR3 residues: CASSLRFQGDEKLFF. CDR3 sequence (DNA): TGCGCCAGCAGCTTGAGGTTTCAGGGGGATGAAAAACTGTTTTTT.

This chain uses TRBV5-1 with TRBJ1-6, with TRBD1 identical over 8 bases. Germline V gene data show CDR1 as SGHRS and CDR2 as YFSETQ. V lost 5 bases to trimming and J lost 6 bases; unmatched junction nucleotides: 10. This CDR3 has 16 amino acids. The CDR3 reads CASRTTGAIGNSPLHF. The CDR3 bases are TGCGCCAGCAGAACGACAGGGGCCATTGGTAATTCACCCCTCCACTTT.

CDR3 nucleotide sequence: TGTGCAAGTCGCTTAGGTACAGTCAACTATGGCTACACCTTC. Translating gives CASRLGTVNYGYTF. The chain uses TRBV12-2 and TRBJ1-2; the DNA was not used to check the table's D call, TRBD1. TRBV12-2 is flagged as a pseudogene. This CDR3 comprises 14 residues.

This clone was observed a single time. The V call is TRBV7-2, the J call TRBJ2-2, with TRBD2 matching 13 bases. The V segment lost 3 bases and the J segment 0 bases; nucleotides outside the gene matches: 4. Germline V CDR1 and CDR2: SGHTA, FQGNSA. The CDR3 runs 18 residues. CDR3 sequence (DNA): TGTGCCAGCAGCTTCAGACTAGCGGGAGGCTCGAACACCGGGGAGCTGTTTTTT. Encoded protein: CASSFRLAGGSNTGELFF.

The chain carries TRBV5-4 and TRBJ1-2; 7 nucleotides agree with TRBD1. Trimming at V came to 0 bases and at J to 4 bases, leaving 6 bases not matched to a gene. From germline, CDR1 is SGHNT and CDR2 YYREEE (reference sequence). CDR3 length: 15 residues. CDR3 sequence: CASSLGDRRFYGYTF. The CDR3 DNA sequence: TGTGCCAGCAGCTTGGGGGACAGACGCTTCTATGGCTACACCTTC.

This clone was picked up a small number of times. The rearrangement links TRBV5-6 to TRBJ2-7; TRBD2 aligns across 9 bases. The germline gives CDR1 SGHDT, CDR2 YYEEEE. CDR3 length: 13 residues. J was trimmed by 4 bases and V by 3 bases; bases with no gene match: 2. This CDR3 reads CASSSTSGYEQYF. CDR3 coding DNA: TGTGCCAGCAGCTCGACTAGCGGTTACGAGCAGTACTTC.

V and J are TRBV11-2 and TRBJ1-1; no reliable D call. The CDR3 contains 12 residues. The V and J ends lost 5 bases and 4 bases respectively, with 8 bases between them. The V gene's germline CDR1 is SGHAT and CDR2 FQNNGV. The CDR3 sequence: CASSQARTEAFF. DNA of the CDR3: TGTGCCAGCAGCCAGGCTCGCACTGAAGCTTTCTTT.

This clone appeared a single time. The chain has TRBV27 and TRBJ2-7, with D maybe TRBD2 (7 bases). The CDR3 spans 11 residues. V was shortened by 6 bases and J by 6 bases, with 9 bases between the two germline ends. In germline, CDR1 is MNHEY, CDR2 SMNVEV (reference sequence). Written as DNA, the CDR3 is TGTGCCAGCAGGGGGGGGCTCGAGCAGTACTTC. Translating it yields CASRGGLEQYF.

The rearrangement joins TRBV5-1 to TRBJ2-5, with D maybe TRBD2 (5 bases). CDR3 length: 15 amino acids. CDR1 is SGHRS, CDR2 YFSETQ, per germline. V lost 2 bases, J lost 5 bases, and 16 bases lay in between. This chain's CDR3 is CASSLGLAGGETQYF. For the CDR3, the DNA is TGCGCCAGCAGCTTAGGACTTGCCGGAGGCGAGACCCAGTACTTC.